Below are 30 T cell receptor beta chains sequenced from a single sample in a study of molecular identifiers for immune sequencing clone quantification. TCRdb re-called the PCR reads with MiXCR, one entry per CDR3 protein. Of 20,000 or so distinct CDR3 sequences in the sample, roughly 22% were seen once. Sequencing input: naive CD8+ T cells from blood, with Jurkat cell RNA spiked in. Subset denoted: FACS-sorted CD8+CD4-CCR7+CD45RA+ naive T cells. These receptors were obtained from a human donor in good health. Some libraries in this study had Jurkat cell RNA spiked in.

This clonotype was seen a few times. The CDR3 loop is CASPRQDGMSNEQFF. DNA for the CDR3: TGTGCCTCCCCCCGGCAAGATGGTATGTCCAATGAGCAGTTCTTC. The J gene is TRBJ2-1, the V gene TRBV7-9; D remains ambiguous. The germline gives CDR1 SEHNR, CDR2 FQNEAQ (reference sequence). V was cut by 11 bases and J by 6 bases, with 23 bases left in between. The CDR3 totals 15 residues.

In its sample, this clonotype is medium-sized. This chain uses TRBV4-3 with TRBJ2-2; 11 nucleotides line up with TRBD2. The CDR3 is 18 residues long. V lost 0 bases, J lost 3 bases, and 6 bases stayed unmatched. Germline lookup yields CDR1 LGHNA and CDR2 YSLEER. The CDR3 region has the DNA TGCGCCAGCAGCCAAGAAAGGCTAGCGGGAGGTTACACCGGGGAGCTGTTTTTT. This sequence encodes CASSQERLAGGYTGELFF.

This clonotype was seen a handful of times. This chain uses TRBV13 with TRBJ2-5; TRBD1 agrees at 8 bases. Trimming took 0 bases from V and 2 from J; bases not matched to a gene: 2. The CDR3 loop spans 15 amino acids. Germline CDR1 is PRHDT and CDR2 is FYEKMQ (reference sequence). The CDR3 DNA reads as TGTGCCAGCAGCTTAGGCGGACAGGGACAAGAGACCCAGTACTTC. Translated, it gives CASSLGGQGQETQYF.

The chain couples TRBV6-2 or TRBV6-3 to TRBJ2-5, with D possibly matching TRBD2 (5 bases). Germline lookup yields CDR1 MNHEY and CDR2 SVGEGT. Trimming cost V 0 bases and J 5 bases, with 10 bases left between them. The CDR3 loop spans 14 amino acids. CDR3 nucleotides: TGTGCCAGCAGTTACTCGCGGGTAGTGGAGACCCAGTACTTC. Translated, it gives CASSYSRVVETQYF.

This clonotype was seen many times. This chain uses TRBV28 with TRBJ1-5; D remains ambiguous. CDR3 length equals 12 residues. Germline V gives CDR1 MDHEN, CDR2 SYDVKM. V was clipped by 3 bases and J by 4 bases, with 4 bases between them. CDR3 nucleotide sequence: TGTGCCAGCAGTTTTGTAAATCAGCCCCAGCATTTT. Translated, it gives CASSFVNQPQHF.

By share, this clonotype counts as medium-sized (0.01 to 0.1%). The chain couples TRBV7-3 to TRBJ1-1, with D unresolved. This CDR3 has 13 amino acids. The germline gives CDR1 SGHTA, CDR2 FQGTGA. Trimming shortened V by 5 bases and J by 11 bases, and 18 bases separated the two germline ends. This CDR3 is CASSLLEGGGAFF. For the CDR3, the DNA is TGTGCCAGCAGCCTTCTAGAGGGTGGCGGGGCTTTCTTT.

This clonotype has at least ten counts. CDR3 DNA sequence: TGTGCCAGCAGTCTCAGGGGCGGCTACACCTTC. Its protein product is CASSLRGGYTF. V gene TRBV4-2 combines with J gene TRBJ1-2; a weak D match, TRBD1 (6 bases). The CDR3 totals 11 residues. Trimming removed 6 bases from V and 8 bases from J, with 10 bases in between. The V gene's germline CDR1 is LGHNA and CDR2 YNFKEQ.

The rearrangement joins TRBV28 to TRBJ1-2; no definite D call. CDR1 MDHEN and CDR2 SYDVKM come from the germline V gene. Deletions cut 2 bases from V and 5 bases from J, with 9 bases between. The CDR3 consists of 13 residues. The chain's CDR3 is CASSLTQVYGYTF. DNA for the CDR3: TGTGCCAGCAGTTTAACCCAAGTTTATGGCTACACCTTC.

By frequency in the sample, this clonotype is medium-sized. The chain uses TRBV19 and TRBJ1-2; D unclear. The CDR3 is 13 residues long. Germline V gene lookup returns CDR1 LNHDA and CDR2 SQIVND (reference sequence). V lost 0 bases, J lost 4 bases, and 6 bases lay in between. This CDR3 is CASSIDHRYGYTF. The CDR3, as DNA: TGTGCCAGTAGTATAGATCATCGCTATGGCTACACCTTC.

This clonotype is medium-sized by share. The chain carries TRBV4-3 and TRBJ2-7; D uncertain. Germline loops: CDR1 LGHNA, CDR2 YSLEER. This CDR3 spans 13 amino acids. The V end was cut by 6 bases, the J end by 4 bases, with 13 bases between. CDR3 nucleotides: TGCGCCAGCAGTCCAGCAATTAGTTACGAGCAGTACTTC. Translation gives CASSPAISYEQYF.

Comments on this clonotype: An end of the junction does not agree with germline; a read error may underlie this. The CDR3 protein is CVSSQGPDSNQPQHF. CDR3 nucleotides: TGTGTCAGCAGCCAAGGACCCGATAGCAATCAGCCCCAGCATTTT. The chain recombines TRBV4-2 with TRBJ1-5; no firm D call. CDR1 is LGHNA and CDR2 is YNFKEQ in the germline V gene. This CDR3 is built from 15 residues.

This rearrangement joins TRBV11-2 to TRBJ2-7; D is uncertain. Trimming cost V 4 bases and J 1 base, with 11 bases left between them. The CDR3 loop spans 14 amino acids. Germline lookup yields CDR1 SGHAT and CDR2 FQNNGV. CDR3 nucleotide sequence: TGTGCCAGCAGCTCAGAGGTGGGTTCCTACGAGCAGTACTTC. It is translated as CASSSEVGSYEQYF.

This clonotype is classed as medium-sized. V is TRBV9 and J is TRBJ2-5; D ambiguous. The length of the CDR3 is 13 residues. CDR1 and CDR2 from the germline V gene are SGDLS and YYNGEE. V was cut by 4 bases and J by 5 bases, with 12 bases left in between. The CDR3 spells CASSSGPRETQYF. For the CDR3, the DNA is TGTGCCAGCAGCTCTGGGCCTCGGGAGACCCAGTACTTC.

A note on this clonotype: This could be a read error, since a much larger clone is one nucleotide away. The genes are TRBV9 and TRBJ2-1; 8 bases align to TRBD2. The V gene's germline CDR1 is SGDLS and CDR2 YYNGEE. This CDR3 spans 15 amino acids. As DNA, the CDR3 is TGTACCAGCAGCCAGAGCGGGAGACCCTACAATGAGCAGTTCTTC. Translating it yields CTSSQSGRPYNEQFF.

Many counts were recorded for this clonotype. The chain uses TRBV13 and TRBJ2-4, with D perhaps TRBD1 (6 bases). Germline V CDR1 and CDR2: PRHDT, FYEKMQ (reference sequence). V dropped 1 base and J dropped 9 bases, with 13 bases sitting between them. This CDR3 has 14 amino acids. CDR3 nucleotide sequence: TGTGCCAGCAGCTTAGAAGGGGGACGGGTCATTCAGTACTTC. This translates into CASSLEGGRVIQYF.

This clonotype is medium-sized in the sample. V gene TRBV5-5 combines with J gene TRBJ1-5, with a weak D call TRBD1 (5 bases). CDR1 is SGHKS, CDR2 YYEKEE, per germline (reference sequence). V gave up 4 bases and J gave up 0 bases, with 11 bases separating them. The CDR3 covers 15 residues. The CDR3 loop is CASSLQGYSNQPQHF. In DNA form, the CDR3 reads TGTGCCAGCAGCCTGCAGGGTTATAGCAATCAGCCCCAGCATTTT.

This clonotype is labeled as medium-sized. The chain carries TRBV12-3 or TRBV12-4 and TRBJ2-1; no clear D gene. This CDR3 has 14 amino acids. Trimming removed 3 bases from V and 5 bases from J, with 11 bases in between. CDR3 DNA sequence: TGTGCCAGCAGTTTTGCGTTTGGTGACAATGAGCAGTTCTTC. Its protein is CASSFAFGDNEQFF.

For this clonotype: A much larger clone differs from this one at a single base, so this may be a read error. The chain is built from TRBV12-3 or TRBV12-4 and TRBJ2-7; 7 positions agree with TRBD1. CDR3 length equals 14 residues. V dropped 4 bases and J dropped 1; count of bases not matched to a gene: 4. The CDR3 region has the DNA TGTGCCAGCAGTTATAGGACAGGATCCTACGAGCAGTACTTC. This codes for CASSYRTGSYEQYF.

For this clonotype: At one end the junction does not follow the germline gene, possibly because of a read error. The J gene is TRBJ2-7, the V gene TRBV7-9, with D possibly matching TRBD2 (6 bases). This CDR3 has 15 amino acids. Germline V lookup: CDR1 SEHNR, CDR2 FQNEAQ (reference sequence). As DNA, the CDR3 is TGTGCCAGCAGCGATATGCGCGGAGCGGGCTACGAGCAGCACTTC. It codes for CASSDMRGAGYEQHF.

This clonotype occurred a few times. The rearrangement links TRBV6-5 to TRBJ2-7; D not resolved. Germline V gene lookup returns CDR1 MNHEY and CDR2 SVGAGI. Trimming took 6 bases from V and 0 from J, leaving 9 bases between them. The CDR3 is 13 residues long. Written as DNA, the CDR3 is TGTGCCAGCAGCTTACACCACTCCTACGAGCAGTACTTC. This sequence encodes CASSLHHSYEQYF.

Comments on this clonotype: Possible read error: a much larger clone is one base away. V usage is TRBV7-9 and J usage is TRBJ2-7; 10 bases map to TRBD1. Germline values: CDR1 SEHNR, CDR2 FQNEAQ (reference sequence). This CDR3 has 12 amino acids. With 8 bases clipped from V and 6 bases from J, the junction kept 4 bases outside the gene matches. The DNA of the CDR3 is TGTGCCAGCGGACGGACAGGGGGCGAGCAGTACTTC. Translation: CASGRTGGEQYF.

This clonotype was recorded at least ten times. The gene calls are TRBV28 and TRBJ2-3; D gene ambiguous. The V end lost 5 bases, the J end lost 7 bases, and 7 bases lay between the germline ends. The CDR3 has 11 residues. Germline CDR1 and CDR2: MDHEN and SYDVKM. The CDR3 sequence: CASSRTNTQYF. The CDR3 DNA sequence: TGTGCCAGCAGTCGGACGAATACGCAGTATTTT.

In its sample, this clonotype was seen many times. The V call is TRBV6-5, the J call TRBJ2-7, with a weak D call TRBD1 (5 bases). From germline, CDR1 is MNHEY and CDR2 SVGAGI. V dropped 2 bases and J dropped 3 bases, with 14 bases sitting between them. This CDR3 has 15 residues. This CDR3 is CASSYSGWGNYEQYF. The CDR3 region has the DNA TGTGCCAGCAGTTACAGTGGATGGGGCAACTACGAGCAGTACTTC.

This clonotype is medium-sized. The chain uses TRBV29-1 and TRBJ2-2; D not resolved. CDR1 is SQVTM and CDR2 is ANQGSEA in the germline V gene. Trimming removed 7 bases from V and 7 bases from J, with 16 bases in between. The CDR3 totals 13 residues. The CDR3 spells CSAEDRGGGELFF. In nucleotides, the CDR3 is TGCAGCGCCGAGGACCGTGGCGGCGGGGAGCTGTTTTTT.

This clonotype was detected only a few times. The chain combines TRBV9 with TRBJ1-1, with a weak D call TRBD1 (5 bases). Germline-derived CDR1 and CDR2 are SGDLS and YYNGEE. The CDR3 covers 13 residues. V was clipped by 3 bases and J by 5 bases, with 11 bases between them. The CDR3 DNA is TGTGCCAGCAGCGAGGGGACCGAGACTGAAGCTTTCTTT. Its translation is CASSEGTETEAFF.

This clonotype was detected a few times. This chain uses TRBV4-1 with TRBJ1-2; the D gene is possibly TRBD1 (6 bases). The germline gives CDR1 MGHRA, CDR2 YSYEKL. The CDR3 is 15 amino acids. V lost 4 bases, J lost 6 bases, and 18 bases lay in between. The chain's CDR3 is CASSLLDRRNNGYTF. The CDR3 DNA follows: TGCGCCAGCAGCCTTCTCGACAGGCGTAATAATGGCTACACCTTC.

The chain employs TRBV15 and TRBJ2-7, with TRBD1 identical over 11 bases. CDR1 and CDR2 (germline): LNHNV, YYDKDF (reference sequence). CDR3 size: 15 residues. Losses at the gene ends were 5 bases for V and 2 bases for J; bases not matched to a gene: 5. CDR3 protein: CATSGPGQGAYEQYF. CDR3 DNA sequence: TGTGCCACCAGCGGACCGGGACAGGGGGCCTACGAGCAGTACTTC.

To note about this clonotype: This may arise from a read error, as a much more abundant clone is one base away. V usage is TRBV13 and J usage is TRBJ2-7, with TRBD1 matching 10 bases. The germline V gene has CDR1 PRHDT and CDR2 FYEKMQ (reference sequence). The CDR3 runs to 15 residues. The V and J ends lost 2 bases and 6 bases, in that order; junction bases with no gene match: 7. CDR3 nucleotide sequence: TGTGCCAGCAGCTTAAGCCGGGGACAGGGGCTCGAGCAGTACTTC. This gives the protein CASSLSRGQGLEQYF.

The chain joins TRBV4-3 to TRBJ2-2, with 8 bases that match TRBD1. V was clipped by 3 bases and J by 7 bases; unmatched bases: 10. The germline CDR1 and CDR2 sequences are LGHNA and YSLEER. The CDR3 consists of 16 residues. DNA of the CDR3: TGCGCCAGCAGCCAGACTACAGGGGGGCATGTCGGGGAGCTGTTTTTT. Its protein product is CASSQTTGGHVGELFF.

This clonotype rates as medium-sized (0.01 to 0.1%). Here the CDR3 reads CASSPTGSYEQYF. The CDR3 DNA sequence: TGCGCCAGCAGCCCGACGGGCTCCTACGAGCAGTACTTC. This chain connects TRBV4-1 to TRBJ2-7; no clear D gene. Germline CDR1 MGHRA, CDR2 YSYEKL. CDR3 length: 13 amino acids. Trimming took off 4 bases at V and 0 bases at J, with 7 bases between the two ends.